Shown below are 9 T cell receptor beta chains from a single sample sequenced in a study of CD8+ T cells in alopecia areata. RNA extraction was followed by reverse transcription into cDNA, which acted as the sequencing template. Some clones are missing from TCRdb's copy, which holds only in-frame ones; the method was immunoSEQ multiplex PCR. The sample carries some 150,000 clones, around half recorded once. The sample in question was CD8+ T cells sorted from blood, obtained at week 0. Receptors were obtained from a human donor with alopecia areata.

This clone appeared a few times. This chain links TRBV7-8 with TRBJ2-3; possibly TRBD2 for D (6 bases). Trimming stripped 3 bases from V and 0 bases from J, with 13 bases between. This CDR3 comprises 16 residues. Germline V gene data show CDR1 as SGHVS and CDR2 as FQNEAQ. Here the CDR3 reads CASSFDYGTSTDTQYF. Written as DNA, the CDR3 is TGTGCCAGCAGCTTTGATTACGGGACTAGCACAGATACGCAGTATTTT. Full variable domain (rest looked up from reference TRBV7-8 and TRBJ2-3): GAGVSQSPRYKVAKRGQDVALRCDPISGHVSLFWYQQALGQGPEFLTYFQNEAQLDKSGLPSDRFFAERPEGSVSTLKIQRTQQEDSAVYLCASSFDYGTSTDTQYFGPGTRLTVL.

A few counts support this clone. The genes are TRBV5-1 and TRBJ2-2, with D perhaps TRBD1 (6 bases). Germline-derived CDR1 and CDR2 are SGHRS and YFSETQ. V was cut by 4 bases and J by 5 bases, with 9 bases left in between. CDR3 length: 13 residues. CDR3 in DNA: TGCGCCAGCAGCGCTACAGGGACCGGGGAGCTGTTTTTT. Translating it yields CASSATGTGELFF.

This chain joins TRBV13 and TRBJ1-1; D is unclear. CDR3 length: 12 amino acids. Germline V gene sequence: CDR1 PRHDT, CDR2 FYEKMQ (reference sequence). Trimming took 5 bases from V and 8 from J, leaving 12 bases between them. The CDR3 region is CASSLFPAEAFF. The CDR3 region has the DNA TGTGCCAGCAGCCTCTTCCCGGCAGAAGCTTTCTTT.

The chain couples TRBV9 to TRBJ2-3, with 10 bases lining up with TRBD2. V lost 3 bases to trimming and J lost 5 bases; unmatched junction nucleotides: 9. Germline V gene data show CDR1 as SGDLS and CDR2 as YYNGEE. This CDR3 has 16 residues. The CDR3 nucleotides are TGTGCCAGCAGCGAATTTAGCGGGGGGCTGCAAGATACGCAGTATTTT. Translation gives CASSEFSGGLQDTQYF.

This clone was detected only a few times. The chain combines TRBV12-5 with TRBJ2-1; the D gene is possibly TRBD1 (6 bases). Germline loops: CDR1 LGHNT, CDR2 FRNRAP. Trimming pared 5 bases from V and 7 bases from J, leaving 15 bases between. The CDR3 covers 14 residues. The CDR3 sequence is CASGLGGGRNEQFF. The CDR3 DNA reads TGTGCTAGTGGTCTTGGTGGGGGCAGGAATGAGCAGTTCTTC.

This clone has just a few counts. The chain uses TRBV6-6 and TRBJ1-1, with D perhaps TRBD1 (6 bases). This CDR3 comprises 15 residues. The V and J ends lost 2 bases and 5 bases respectively, with 15 bases between them. Germline V gives CDR1 MNHNY, CDR2 SVGAGI (reference sequence). The CDR3 bases are TGTGCCAGCAGTTACGGCAGGGGAAGAAGTACTGAAGCTTTCTTT. Translation gives CASSYGRGRSTEAFF.

Only a few counts were recorded for this clone. The chain links TRBV19 to TRBJ2-5; D possibly corresponds to TRBD2 (5 bases). Looked up from germline, CDR1 is LNHDA and CDR2 is SQIVND (reference sequence). Trimming took off 5 bases at V and 3 bases at J, with 10 bases between the two ends. The length of the CDR3 is 13 residues. CDR3 DNA sequence: TGTGCCAGTAGTCCGGACTTGGAAGAGACCCAGTACTTC. This codes for CASSPDLEETQYF.

The chain has TRBV9 and TRBJ1-2; 7 nucleotides line up with TRBD1. The V gene end was trimmed by 4 bases and the J gene end by 4 bases; junction bases not matched to a gene: 10. The CDR3 runs to 15 residues. The germline V gene encodes CDR1 SGDLS and CDR2 YYNGEE. CDR3 amino acids: CASSSRQGSSYGYTF. Written as DNA, the CDR3 is TGTGCCAGCAGCTCACGACAGGGTAGTAGCTATGGCTACACCTTC.

This clone has only a few counts. CDR3 loop: CASSQVRRAGEAFF. The CDR3 coding sequence is TGTGCCAGCAGCCAAGTCCGCAGGGCTGGTGAAGCTTTCTTT. The V gene is TRBV14, the J gene TRBJ1-1, with a possible D match to TRBD1 (5 bases). The CDR3 consists of 14 residues. V was clipped by 1 base and J by 7 bases, with 13 bases between them. The germline CDR1 and CDR2 sequences are SGHDN and FVKESK.